This T cell receptor beta chain is from a study of T cell responses to AZD1222 COVID-19 vaccine (dated by TCRdb to the early 2020s). Concerning the study at large: Because spike-specific TCR depth and breadth did not differ between the two schedules, AZD1222 recipients who got a second dose at roughly 4 weeks were pooled with those who got a second dose at roughly 12 weeks. A total of approximately 240 trial participants underwent TCR sequencing, of whom nearly 210 received two doses of AZD1222 and some 25 received two doses of the MenACWY control vaccine. Trial participants were enrolled by age into 18-55, 56-69 and 70-plus year subgroups, with roughly 160, 29 and 62 TCR-sequenced participants respectively.

On the study overall, not on this receptor specifically: Participants were mostly white British, with more females than males. The authors suggested clonal diversity may have been underestimated. CD4 TCRs associated with the vaccine covered the entire spike protein, and the dominant responses were in regions 160-218 and 743-854. Epitopes outside the regions mutated in the B.1.351 and B.1.1.7 variants were reportedly recognized by nearly half of the unique spike-specific TCRs. Because no day 14 peak-response samples were available, the repertoires could be characterized only after the peak T cell response. Conclusions about previously exposed vaccinees were limited because only a handful of AZD1222 recipients were SARS-CoV-2 seropositive at baseline. In the small 56-69-year group, the increase in depth fell short of significance, most likely because of low power. After two AZD1222 doses, spike-specific TCR breadth and depth were significantly higher than at day 0 and than in MenACWY recipients.

The CDR3 contains 13 residues, cysteine and phenylalanine counted. Left in the record is the CDR3 DNA by itself, 39 bases read in frame from the first base. The germline V gene sets CDR1 to MNHEY and CDR2 to SVGAGI. V is pruned by 6 bases and J by 8 bases, leaving 9 bases of the junction without a gene match. The CDR3 regions of human TCRbeta chains were subjected to immunosequencing. As for the authors' bioinformatics: Repertoire TCRs were matched against a reference library of SARS-CoV-2-specific TCRs generated with the MIRA antigen-specificity platform. Breadth was defined as the fraction of unique TCRs that were SARS-CoV-2-associated, and depth was defined as the fraction of total T cells that were SARS-CoV-2-associated. Each spike-specific TCR was assigned to its reactive spike region and to a CD4 or CD8 class using the MIRA data. Log10-transformed breadth and depth values were compared by one-way ANOVA with Sidak's multiple comparisons tests. Drawn from immuneACCESS, this table holds only the in-frame rearrangements with V and J called that TCRdb kept. Clones are partly lost; checked studies trace under half to an unresolved V gene and leave the rest unexplained. D and trimming come from the DNA, and the V and J calls and clone size come from that table. A total of 110,000 to 150,000 clones appear in this sample, about 91% of them only once. Together, the top ten hold under 3.5% of the sample.

The time point label here, explained by the study, means: baseline before first vaccination. Samples from vaccinated people were obtained from the UK trials COV001 and COV002, which included a single-blind randomized controlled phase 2/3 trial of AZD1222 (ChAdOx1 nCoV-19) in healthy adults. For TCRbeta chain sequencing, PBMC samples were collected from trial participants at day 0 and at day 28 after the second dose. Points on this clone: The specificity of this receptor is unknown. Base qualities are not recorded, but no much larger clone differs from it by a single base.

The starting material was peripheral blood, obtained on day 0 of AZD1222 vaccination. The chain links TRBV6-5 with TRBJ1-1; TRBD1 aligns with 7 central bases. This TCR was recovered from an adult in good health. The encoded CDR3 is CASSPWTGMEAFF. The bases are TGTGCCAGCAGCCCATGGACAGGTATGGAAGCTTTCTTT.